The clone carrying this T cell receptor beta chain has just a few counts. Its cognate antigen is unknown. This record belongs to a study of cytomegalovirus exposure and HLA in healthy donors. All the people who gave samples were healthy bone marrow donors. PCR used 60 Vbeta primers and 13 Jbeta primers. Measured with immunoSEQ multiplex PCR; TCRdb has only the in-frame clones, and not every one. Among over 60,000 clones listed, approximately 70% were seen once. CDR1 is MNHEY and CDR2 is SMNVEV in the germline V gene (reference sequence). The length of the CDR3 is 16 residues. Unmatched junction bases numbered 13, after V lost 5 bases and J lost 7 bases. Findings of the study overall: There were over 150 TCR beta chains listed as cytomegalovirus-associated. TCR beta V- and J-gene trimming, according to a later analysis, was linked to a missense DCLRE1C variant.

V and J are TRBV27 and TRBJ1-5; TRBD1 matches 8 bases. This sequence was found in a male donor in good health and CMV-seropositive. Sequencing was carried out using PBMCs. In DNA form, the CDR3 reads TGTGCCAGCAGTCCCCTTCGTGCGACAGGGGTCCAGCCCCAGCATTTT. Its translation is CASSPLRATGVQPQHF.